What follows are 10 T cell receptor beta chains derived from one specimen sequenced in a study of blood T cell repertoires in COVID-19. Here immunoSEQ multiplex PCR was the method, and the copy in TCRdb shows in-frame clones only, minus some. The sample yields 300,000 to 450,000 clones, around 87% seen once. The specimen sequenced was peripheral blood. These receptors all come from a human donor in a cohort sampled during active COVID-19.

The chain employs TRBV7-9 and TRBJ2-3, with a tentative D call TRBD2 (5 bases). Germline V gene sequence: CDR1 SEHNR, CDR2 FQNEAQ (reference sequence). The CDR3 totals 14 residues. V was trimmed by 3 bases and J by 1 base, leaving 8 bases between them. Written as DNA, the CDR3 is TGTGCCAGCAGCTTCTTCGGGGGCACAGATACGCAGTATTTT. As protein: CASSFFGGTDTQYF.

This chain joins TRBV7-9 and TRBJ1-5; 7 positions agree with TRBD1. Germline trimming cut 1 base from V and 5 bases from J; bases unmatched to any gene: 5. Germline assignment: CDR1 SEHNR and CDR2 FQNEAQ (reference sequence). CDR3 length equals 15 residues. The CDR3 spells CASSLGGGKDQPQHF. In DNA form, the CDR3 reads TGTGCCAGCAGCTTAGGAGGGGGCAAAGATCAGCCCCAGCATTTT.

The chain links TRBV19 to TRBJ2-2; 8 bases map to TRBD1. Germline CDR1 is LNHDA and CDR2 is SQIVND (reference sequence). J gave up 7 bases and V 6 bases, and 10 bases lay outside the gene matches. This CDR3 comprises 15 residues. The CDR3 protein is CASRSLYRGDGELFF. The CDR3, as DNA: TGTGCCAGTAGGTCCCTATACAGGGGGGACGGGGAGCTGTTTTTT.

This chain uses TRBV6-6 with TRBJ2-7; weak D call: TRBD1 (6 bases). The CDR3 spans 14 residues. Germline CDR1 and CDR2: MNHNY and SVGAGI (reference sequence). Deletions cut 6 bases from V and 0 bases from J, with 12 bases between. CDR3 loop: CASRDRQASYEQYF. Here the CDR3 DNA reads TGTGCCAGCAGGGACAGACAGGCCTCCTACGAGCAGTACTTC.

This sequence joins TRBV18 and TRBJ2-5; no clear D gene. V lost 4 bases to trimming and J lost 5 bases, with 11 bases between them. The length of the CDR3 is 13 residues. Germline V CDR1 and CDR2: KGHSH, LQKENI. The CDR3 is CASSRYLEETQYF. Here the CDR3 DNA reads TGTGCCAGCTCACGGTACCTCGAGGAGACCCAGTACTTC.

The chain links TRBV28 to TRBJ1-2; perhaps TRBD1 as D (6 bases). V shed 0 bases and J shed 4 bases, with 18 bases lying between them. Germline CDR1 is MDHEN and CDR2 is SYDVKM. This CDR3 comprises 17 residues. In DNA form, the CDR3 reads TGTGCCAGCAGTTTATGGATAGGCGGCGACAGGACCTATGGCTACACCTTC. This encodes CASSLWIGGDRTYGYTF.

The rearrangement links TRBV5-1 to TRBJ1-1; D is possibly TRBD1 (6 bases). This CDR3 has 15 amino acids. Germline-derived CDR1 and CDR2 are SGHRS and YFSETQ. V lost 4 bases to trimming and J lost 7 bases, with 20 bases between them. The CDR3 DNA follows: TGCGCCAGCAGCGATCAATCAGGGGCACCCCATGAAGCTTTCTTT. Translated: CASSDQSGAPHEAFF.

The CDR3: CASSSTLTSTYNEQFF. DNA of the CDR3: TGTGCCAGCAGCTCGACCCTGACTAGCACATACAATGAGCAGTTCTTC. This chain links TRBV11-1 with TRBJ2-1; TRBD2 agrees at 7 bases. Germline CDR1 reads SGHAT; CDR2 reads FQDESV (reference sequence). V trimming: 4 bases; J trimming: 4 bases; junction bases outside the gene matches: 10. This CDR3 is 16 amino acids long.

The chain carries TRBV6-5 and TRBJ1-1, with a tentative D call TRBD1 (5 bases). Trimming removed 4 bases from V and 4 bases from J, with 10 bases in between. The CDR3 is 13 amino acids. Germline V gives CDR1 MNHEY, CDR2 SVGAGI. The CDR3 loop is CASSSGHLTEAFF. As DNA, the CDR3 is TGTGCCAGCAGTTCCGGACACCTCACTGAAGCTTTCTTT.

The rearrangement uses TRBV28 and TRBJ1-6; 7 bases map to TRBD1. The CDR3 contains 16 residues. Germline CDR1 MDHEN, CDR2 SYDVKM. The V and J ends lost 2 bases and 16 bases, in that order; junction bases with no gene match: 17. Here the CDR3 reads CASSLAPGQIREGLHF. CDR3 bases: TGTGCCAGCAGTTTAGCTCCGGGACAGATAAGAGAAGGGCTCCACTTT.